This entry lists 3 T cell receptor beta chains sequenced from one sample in a study of blood T cell repertoires in COVID-19. Profiled with immunoSEQ multiplex PCR; TCRdb holds only in-frame clones, not every one. The sample has 140,000 or so clones, around 85% seen once. Sequencing was carried out using peripheral blood. The receptors stem from an elderly woman with acute or convalescent COVID-19.

CDR3 nucleotides: TGTGCCAGCAGTCGATTGGGGGGGCGTGAGCAGTTCTTC. This sequence encodes CASSRLGGREQFF. The chain is built from TRBV3-1 (or the pseudogene TRBV3-2) and TRBJ2-1; a weak D match, TRBD2 (7 bases). Germline CDR1 and CDR2: LGHDT and YNNKEL (reference sequence). The CDR3 covers 13 residues. Trimming stripped 6 bases from V and 9 bases from J, with 15 bases between.

This sequence joins TRBV19 and TRBJ2-3; D possibly corresponds to TRBD2 (5 bases). V shed 7 bases and J shed 0 bases, with 14 bases lying between them. Germline CDR1 is LNHDA and CDR2 is SQIVND (reference sequence). This CDR3 spans 15 amino acids. Written as DNA, the CDR3 is TGTGCCAGTACCTCGCCGGGATTTAGCACAGATACGCAGTATTTT. It is translated as CASTSPGFSTDTQYF.

The table lists this clone with a few counts. The V gene is TRBV5-1, the J gene TRBJ1-6; TRBD1 might be the D (5 bases). The CDR3 spans 15 residues. V lost 0 bases, J lost 3 bases, and 7 bases lay in between. The germline V gene encodes CDR1 SGHRS and CDR2 YFSETQ. The CDR3 nucleotides read TGCGCCAGCAGCTTGGACAGGAACTATAATTCACCCCTCCACTTT. This encodes CASSLDRNYNSPLHF.